This T cell receptor (beta chain) was sequenced for a study of blood T cell repertoires in COVID-19 (dated by TCRdb to the early 2020s). Regarding the research as a whole: Collaborator samples came from the United States, Italy and Spain and covered acute and convalescent phases of COVID-19. The prospective study material was composed of cDNA or gDNA derived from T cells, B-cell-depleted T cells, or PBMCs. Subjects who had been exposed to COVID-19, were actively infected with it, or had recovered from it provided the deeply sampled blood TCRbeta repertoires that made up the dataset. The repertoires were made available in a free public database intended to serve as a resource for research on the immune response to SARS-CoV-2. The samples were drawn from the first 160 participants of the ongoing ImmuneRACE study and from more than 1,000 subjects provided by 6 global collaborators. The sample metadata nearly always contained a de-identified subject ID, COVID-19 status, age in years and sex. Where available, HLA class I and class II types were obtained from metadata supplied by the sample provider rather than from assay-based typing.

One collaborating source in Seattle enrolled patients while the patients were actively infected and followed the patients over time throughout the course of disease. Collaborating institutions collected whole blood in K2EDTA tubes following their own protocols. For TCRbeta analysis, collaborators shipped samples in one of three forms: frozen whole blood, isolated PBMCs, or DNA extracted from either of those sample types. On this clone itself: Its target antigen remains unknown. The sample holds no much larger clone one base away, and base qualities are not on file.

Trimming costs V 1 base and J 7 bases, and their ends lie 14 bases apart. For CDR1 and CDR2, the germline V gene lists KGHSH and LQKENI. The CDR3, cysteine through phenylalanine, is 14 amino acids long. Only the CDR3 DNA stays, 42 bases, in frame from base 1. TCRbeta CDR3 regions were amplified from genomic DNA using the immunoSEQ Assay, a bias-controlled multiplex PCR. The published analysis was carried out like this. Nucleated cell counts per sample were estimated from amplification of reference gene primers within the assay. Sequence reads were collapsed and filtered to measure the absolute abundance of every unique TCRbeta CDR3 rearrangement. For each sample, productive Simpson clonality was calculated as the square root of Simpson's diversity index over productive rearrangements. Drawn from immuneACCESS, this table holds only the in-frame rearrangements with V and J called that TCRdb kept. Clones are partly lost; checked studies trace under half to an unresolved V gene and leave the rest unexplained. From that table come the V and J calls and clone size; the DNA was used to work out D and trimming. Within this sample are 60,000 to 85,000 clones, with roughly 85% of them counted one time only. Of the sample, approximately 11% is held by the ten largest clones.

Here is what the overall study found, with its caveats: The amount of clinical and demographic metadata varied by source and participant and was provided uncurated.

This clonotype was sampled from a man in his sixties with COVID-19, enrolled during active disease. The sequence joins TRBV18 to TRBJ2-7, and TRBD1 may be the D gene, going by 6 matching bases. The specimen sequenced was peripheral blood. In nucleotides, the sequence is TGTGCCAGCTCACCACGGGATACAGGGCGAGAGCAGTACTTC. Its protein reads: CASSPRDTGREQYF.